These 27 T cell receptor beta chains were sequenced from one sample in a study of blood T cell repertoires in COVID-19. Data came from immunoSEQ multiplex PCR; TCRdb stores just in-frame clones and leaves some out. The sample records 250,000 to 300,000 clones, 70% to 90% being singletons. The source material was peripheral blood. The receptor set was obtained from a woman in her sixties or seventies with acute or convalescent COVID-19.

The V and J genes are TRBV11-2 and TRBJ1-2; D is perhaps TRBD1 (6 bases). Germline CDR1 and CDR2: SGHAT and FQNNGV. Trimming pared 0 bases from V and 3 bases from J, leaving 11 bases between. The CDR3 runs 15 residues. The chain's CDR3 is CASSLEGGLDYGYTF. The CDR3, as DNA: TGTGCCAGCAGCTTAGAGGGGGGGCTGGACTATGGCTACACCTTC.

The rearrangement uses TRBV28 and TRBJ2-3, with TRBD1 matching 10 bases. Germline lookup yields CDR1 MDHEN and CDR2 SYDVKM. This CDR3 spans 15 amino acids. The trim removed 3 bases at V and 4 bases at J, leaving 4 bases unmatched. The CDR3 coding sequence is TGTGCCAGCAGTTTTCAGACAGGGGGCGCAGATACGCAGTATTTT. Translated: CASSFQTGGADTQYF. The full variable domain, in which reference TRBV28 and TRBJ2-3 provide the parts outside the CDR3, is DVKVTQSSRYLVKRTGEKVFLECVQDMDHENMFWYRQDPGLGLRLIYFSYDVKMKEKGDIPEGYSVSREKKERFSLILESASTNQTSMYLCASSFQTGGADTQYFGPGTRLTVL.

This clone was detected once. This chain connects TRBV27 to TRBJ2-2; 12 bases are a match to TRBD2. Germline-derived CDR1 and CDR2 are MNHEY and SMNVEV (reference sequence). There are 16 residues in the CDR3. V shed 3 bases and J 7 bases; nucleotides not matched to a gene: 6. The CDR3 coding sequence is TGTGCCAGCAGTTTTTGGCTAGCGGGAGGGGTCGGGGAGCTGTTTTTT. Translation gives CASSFWLAGGVGELFF.

CDR3 nucleotide sequence: TGCGCCAGCAGCCAAGATGTCCCAGCTAGCGCCGGGGAGCTGTTTTTT. Translating it yields CASSQDVPASAGELFF. V is TRBV4-1 and J is TRBJ2-2, with a weak D call TRBD2 (6 bases). Germline CDR1 reads MGHRA; CDR2 reads YSYEKL. The CDR3 extends over 16 amino acids. Trimming removed 0 bases at V and 6 bases at J, with 14 bases between.

V and J are TRBV4-2 and TRBJ1-1; 9 bases map to TRBD1. Germline trimming cut 0 bases from V and 4 bases from J; bases unmatched to any gene: 15. The germline gives CDR1 LGHNA, CDR2 YNFKEQ. This CDR3 is 19 amino acids long. The CDR3 sequence: CASSQDPQIGQGLSTEAFF. CDR3 nucleotide sequence: TGTGCCAGCAGCCAAGATCCCCAGATCGGACAGGGGTTGAGCACTGAAGCTTTCTTT.

The chain links TRBV15 to TRBJ2-1; maybe TRBD2 (6 bases). CDR1 is LNHNV, CDR2 YYDKDF, per germline (reference sequence). V lost 2 bases, J lost 2 bases, and 13 bases lay in between. CDR3 length: 16 residues. The CDR3 is CATSRSGSRAYNEQFF. CDR3 in DNA: TGTGCCACCAGCAGATCCGGGAGTAGGGCCTACAATGAGCAGTTCTTC.

Turning to this clone: One end of the junction varies from germline; a read error may be responsible. This rearrangement joins TRBV7-7 to TRBJ2-1; TRBD1 matches 9 bases. The length of the CDR3 is 13 residues. Germline lookup yields CDR1 SSHAT and CDR2 FNYEAQ (reference sequence). The DNA for the CDR3 is TGTGCTAGCAGCCCGACAGGGGGCAATGAGCAGTTCTTC. Its translation is CASSPTGGNEQFF.

V is TRBV6-5 and J is TRBJ1-1; D is uncertain. This CDR3 is 13 amino acids long. Trimming cost V 1 base and J 7 bases, with 10 bases left between them. Germline CDR1 and CDR2: MNHEY and SVGAGI. The CDR3 reads CASSYFSGFEAFF. The DNA for the CDR3 is TGTGCCAGCAGTTACTTTTCGGGGTTTGAAGCTTTCTTT.

The chain employs TRBV11-1 and TRBJ2-4, with 7 positions matching TRBD1. The V gene end was trimmed by 4 bases and the J gene end by 0 bases; junction bases not matched to a gene: 6. The CDR3 covers 16 residues. Germline lookup yields CDR1 SGHAT and CDR2 FQDESV (reference sequence). The CDR3 loop is CASSSGQETAKNIQYF. CDR3 sequence (DNA): TGTGCCAGCAGCTCCGGACAGGAAACAGCCAAAAACATTCAGTACTTC.

In its sample, this clone was seen once. The chain joins TRBV13 to TRBJ1-6; TRBD1 might be the D (5 bases). V dropped 3 bases and J dropped 7 bases, with 13 bases sitting between them. The germline CDR1 and CDR2 sequences are PRHDT and FYEKMQ (reference sequence). CDR3 length: 15 residues. CDR3 amino acids: CASSFGTVPNSPLHF. DNA for the CDR3: TGTGCCAGCAGCTTCGGGACTGTCCCCAATTCACCCCTCCACTTT.

The gene calls are TRBV7-8 and TRBJ2-7; 11 bases fit TRBD2. The CDR3 consists of 19 residues. CDR1 is SGHVS, CDR2 FQNEAQ, per germline. V dropped 0 bases and J dropped 5; count of bases not matched to a gene: 15. This CDR3 is CASSLATGYVTSGGHEQYF. In DNA, the CDR3 is TGTGCCAGCAGCTTAGCTACGGGTTATGTTACTAGCGGGGGCCACGAGCAGTACTTC. Full variable domain (rest looked up from reference TRBV7-8 and TRBJ2-7): GAGVSQSPRYKVAKRGQDVALRCDPISGHVSLFWYQQALGQGPEFLTYFQNEAQLDKSGLPSDRFFAERPEGSVSTLKIQRTQQEDSAVYLCASSLATGYVTSGGHEQYFGPGTRLTVT.

The count of this clone is one. The chain uses TRBV4-2 and TRBJ2-2, with 11 bases fitting TRBD2. The V gene end was trimmed by 2 bases and the J gene end by 7 bases; junction bases not matched to a gene: 6. Germline V lookup: CDR1 LGHNA, CDR2 YNFKEQ. The CDR3 runs to 16 residues. The CDR3: CASSQRLAGGNGELFF. The CDR3 DNA sequence: TGTGCCAGCAGCCAAAGGCTAGCGGGAGGAAACGGGGAGCTGTTTTTT.

V is TRBV9 and J is TRBJ1-5; TRBD1 agrees at 8 bases. CDR3 length: 15 amino acids. Trimming at V came to 0 bases and at J to 4 bases, leaving 3 bases not matched to a gene. From germline, CDR1 is SGDLS and CDR2 YYNGEE. In DNA form, the CDR3 reads TGTGCCAGCAGCGTAGAAGGACAGGGAAATCAGCCCCAGCATTTT. It translates to CASSVEGQGNQPQHF.

This chain joins TRBV10-3 and TRBJ2-2, with 9 bases identical to TRBD1. This CDR3 contains 15 residues. Germline assignment: CDR1 ENHRY and CDR2 SYGVKD. V lost 8 bases and J lost 3; bases outside the gene matches: 7. The CDR3 DNA follows: TGTGCCATCGCACGGGACAGGGTAGACACCGGGGAGCTGTTTTTT. Protein product: CAIARDRVDTGELFF.

The rearrangement links TRBV29-1 to TRBJ1-2, with a tentative D call TRBD1 (6 bases). CDR3 length: 12 residues. Trimming left V 7 bases short and J 7 bases short, with 16 bases between. Germline CDR1 is SQVTM and CDR2 is ANQGSEA. This CDR3 reads CSDVQGDGGYTF. DNA for the CDR3: TGCAGCGACGTACAGGGAGACGGTGGCTACACCTTC.

The J gene is TRBJ2-1, the V gene TRBV19, with TRBD1 matching 8 bases. Trimming removed 6 bases from V and 2 bases from J; junction bases left unmatched: 6. Germline V gives CDR1 LNHDA, CDR2 SQIVND (reference sequence). The CDR3 is 15 amino acids. Here the CDR3 DNA reads TGTGCCAGTAGACACGGACAGGGTACCTACAATGAGCAGTTCTTC. It codes for CASRHGQGTYNEQFF.

The chain carries TRBV4-3 and TRBJ1-1, with D maybe TRBD1 (5 bases). This CDR3 has 14 amino acids. Per germline, CDR1 LGHNA and CDR2 YSLEER. V dropped 2 bases and J dropped 1 base, with 8 bases sitting between them. This chain's CDR3 is CASSQSRENTEAFF. CDR3 in DNA: TGCGCCAGCAGCCAAAGCAGGGAGAACACTGAAGCTTTCTTT.

V usage is TRBV4-3 and J usage is TRBJ2-1; TRBD2 aligns across 8 bases. Germline CDR1 and CDR2: LGHNA and YSLEER. V dropped 5 bases and J dropped 7; count of bases not matched to a gene: 10. The CDR3 extends over 15 amino acids. The CDR3 nucleotides are TGCGCCAGCAGCTTCTCCTCCGGGACTAGGAATGAGCAGTTCTTC. Its translation: CASSFSSGTRNEQFF.

The chain carries TRBV6-1 and TRBJ2-7, with TRBD2 matching over 12 bases. The CDR3 spans 14 residues. In germline, CDR1 is MNHNS, CDR2 SASEGT. V lost 3 bases to trimming and J lost 4 bases; unmatched junction nucleotides: 1. CDR3 DNA: TGTGCCAGCAGTGATCTAGCGGGAGGGTACGAGCAGTACTTC. Translating it yields CASSDLAGGYEQYF.

Comments on this clone: The junction departs from germline at one end; a sequencing error may be responsible. The chain has TRBV12-3 or TRBV12-4 and TRBJ1-1, with D perhaps TRBD1 (5 bases). This CDR3 comprises 12 residues. The CDR3 DNA reads TGTGCCAGCAGTTTAGCGCATTCGGGGGGTCGTTTT. This gives the protein CASSLAHSGGRF.

The chain uses TRBV13 and TRBJ2-7; D is perhaps TRBD2 (5 bases). With 1 base removed from V and 3 bases from J, the gap between germline ends came to 13 bases. The CDR3 consists of 15 residues. CDR1 and CDR2 from the germline V gene are PRHDT and FYEKMQ (reference sequence). CDR3 sequence: CASSLDGGRSYEQYF. The CDR3 DNA reads TGTGCCAGCAGCTTAGACGGCGGGCGGAGCTACGAGCAGTACTTC.

In its sample, this clone was seen once. The chain has TRBV27 and TRBJ1-2; 7 bases are a match to TRBD1. With 6 bases clipped from V and 0 bases from J, the junction kept 7 bases outside the gene matches. Germline CDR1 and CDR2: MNHEY and SMNVEV (reference sequence). This CDR3 contains 15 residues. CDR3 nucleotides: TGTGCCAGCAGGCGTGGGACAGCCACTAACTATGGCTACACCTTC. Translation gives CASRRGTATNYGYTF.

The J gene is TRBJ2-7, the V gene TRBV7-6; D remains unclear. Germline CDR1 reads SGHVS; CDR2 reads FNYEAQ. CDR3 length equals 13 residues. With 1 base removed from V and 6 bases from J, the gap between germline ends came to 10 bases. Here the CDR3 reads CASSLVYGLEQYF. CDR3 bases: TGTGCCAGCAGCTTAGTCTATGGGCTCGAGCAGTACTTC. Drawing the rest from reference TRBV7-6 and TRBJ2-7, the complete variable domain is GAGVSQSPRYKVTKRGQDVALRCDPISGHVSLYWYRQALGQGPEFLTYFNYEAQQDKSGLPNDRFSAERPEGSISTLTIQRTEQRDSAMYRCASSLVYGLEQYFGPGTRLTVT.

The rearrangement joins TRBV18 to TRBJ2-3; 10 bases agree with TRBD2. This CDR3 contains 17 residues. The V segment lost 0 bases and the J segment 4 bases; nucleotides outside the gene matches: 7. CDR1 and CDR2 from the germline V gene are KGHSH and LQKENI. CDR3 bases: TGTGCCAGCTCACCACCGTCCAGCGGGAGGGCAGCAGATACGCAGTATTTT. Translation gives CASSPPSSGRAADTQYF.

The rearrangement uses TRBV5-4 and TRBJ2-5, with 7 positions matching TRBD1. CDR1 and CDR2 (germline): SGHNT, YYREEE (reference sequence). The CDR3 spans 16 residues. The junction had 8 bases not matched to a gene; V was cut back by 3 bases and J by 0 bases. CDR3 sequence: CASSSRDRVYQETQYF. As DNA, the CDR3 is TGTGCCAGCAGCTCCCGGGACAGAGTATACCAAGAGACCCAGTACTTC. The complete variable domain, with remaining parts taken from reference TRBV5-4 and TRBJ2-5, reads ETGVTQSPTHLIKTRGQQVTLRCSSQSGHNTVSWYQQALGQGPQFIFQYYREEENGRGNFPPRFSGLQFPNYSSELNVNALELDDSALYLCASSSRDRVYQETQYFGPGTRLLVL.

This chain links TRBV5-6 with TRBJ1-5; 11 bases agree with TRBD1. After removal of 4 bases from V and 3 bases from J, the junction contained 3 bases not matched to a gene. The CDR3 is 15 residues long. Germline values: CDR1 SGHDT, CDR2 YYEEEE. The CDR3, as DNA: TGTGCCAGCAGCCCGGGACAGGGGGTCAATCAGCCCCAGCATTTT. Translating it yields CASSPGQGVNQPQHF.

The chain combines TRBV12-3 or TRBV12-4 with TRBJ1-2; the D gene is possibly TRBD1 (6 bases). The CDR3 runs to 13 residues. V was clipped by 6 bases and J by 5 bases, with 13 bases between them. The CDR3 is CASRARQEYGYTF. The CDR3 region has the DNA TGTGCCAGCAGAGCTCGACAGGAGTATGGCTACACCTTC.